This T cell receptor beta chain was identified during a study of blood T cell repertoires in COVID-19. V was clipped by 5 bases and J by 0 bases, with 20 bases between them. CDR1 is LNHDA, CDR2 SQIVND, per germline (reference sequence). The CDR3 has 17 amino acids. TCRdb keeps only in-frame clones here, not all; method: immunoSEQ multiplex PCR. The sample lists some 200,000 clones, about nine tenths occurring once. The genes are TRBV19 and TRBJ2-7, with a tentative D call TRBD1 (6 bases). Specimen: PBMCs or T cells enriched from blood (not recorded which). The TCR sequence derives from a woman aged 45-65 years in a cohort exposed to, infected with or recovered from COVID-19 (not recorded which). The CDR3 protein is CASSASGVPGNSYEQYF. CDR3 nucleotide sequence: TGTGCCAGTAGTGCCTCAGGGGTGCCGGGAAACTCCTACGAGCAGTACTTC.